The 27 T cell receptor beta chains below come from one sample, sequenced in a study of shared clonotypes between healthy human individuals. Profiling relied on immunoSEQ multiplex PCR, and the TCRdb table lists in-frame clones only, not all of them. The sample records some 1.1 million clones, approximately 80% being singletons. The material sequenced was memory CD4+ T cells from PBMCs. The sample's subset: CD45RA-negative fraction. The receptors originated from a man in his late teens or twenties in good health. Some clones in this sample may be carry-over from other donors' samples.

V gene TRBV9 combines with J gene TRBJ2-5; TRBD2 agrees at 9 bases. Germline V gene lookup returns CDR1 SGDLS and CDR2 YYNGEE. The CDR3 runs to 13 residues. Trimming removed 4 bases from V and 3 bases from J; junction bases left unmatched: 1. CDR3 in amino acids: CASSRLAEETQYF. The CDR3 DNA reads TGTGCCAGCAGCCGACTAGCGGAAGAGACCCAGTACTTC.

The chain is built from TRBV27 and TRBJ2-1; 8 nucleotides line up with TRBD1. J was trimmed by 5 bases and V by 5 bases; bases with no gene match: 14. The germline V gene has CDR1 MNHEY and CDR2 SMNVEV (reference sequence). The CDR3 has 17 residues. The CDR3 region is CASSQGAPRVRHNEQFF. The CDR3 DNA reads as TGTGCCAGCAGTCAGGGGGCCCCGCGGGTACGGCACAATGAGCAGTTCTTC.

As concerns this clone: The sample holds other DNA sequences that translate to the same CDR3. For the CDR3, the DNA is TGTGCCAGCAGTTTGTCGGGGCAGGCTAATGAAAAACTGTTTTTT. Translating it yields CASSLSGQANEKLFF. The chain couples TRBV27 to TRBJ1-4, with a tentative D call TRBD1 (5 bases). Germline values: CDR1 MNHEY, CDR2 SMNVEV (reference sequence). V lost 3 bases, J lost 3 bases, and 11 bases lay in between. CDR3 length: 15 amino acids. Full variable domain (outside the CDR3, taken from reference TRBV27 and TRBJ1-4): EAQVTQNPRYLITVTGKKLTVTCSQNMNHEYMSWYRQDPGLGLRQIYYSMNVEVTDKGDVPEGYKVSRKEKRNFPLILESPSPNQTSLYFCASSLSGQANEKLFFGSGTQLSVL.

This clone was observed a handful of times. The chain joins TRBV28 to TRBJ1-5; the D is unclear. The CDR3 sequence is 12 residues long. The V gene's germline CDR1 is MDHEN and CDR2 SYDVKM. V lost 4 bases and J lost 12, with 13 bases in between. This CDR3 reads CASSSHVNFQHF. The CDR3 DNA follows: TGTGCCAGCAGTTCACACGTAAACTTCCAGCATTTT.

The genes are TRBV19 and TRBJ1-1, with D unresolved. The CDR3 spans 13 residues. CDR1 and CDR2 (germline): LNHDA, SQIVND (reference sequence). V dropped 9 bases and J dropped 3 bases, with 14 bases sitting between them. The CDR3 coding sequence is TGTGCCAGCCGGTCGGGTCGTTACACTGAAGCTTTCTTT. Translating gives CASRSGRYTEAFF.

V usage is TRBV4-2 and J usage is TRBJ2-6; 12 bases align to TRBD2. This CDR3 comprises 18 residues. CDR1 is LGHNA and CDR2 is YNFKEQ in the germline V gene. Germline trimming cut 4 bases from V and 3 bases from J; bases unmatched to any gene: 7. In DNA, the CDR3 is TGTGCCAGCAGCCTCACGACTAGCGGGAGCATTGGGGCCAACGTCCTGACTTTC. Translating gives CASSLTTSGSIGANVLTF.

The rearrangement joins TRBV4-1 to TRBJ2-2; 13 nucleotides align to TRBD2. The CDR3 sequence is 19 residues long. Germline V lookup: CDR1 MGHRA, CDR2 YSYEKL. The trim removed 3 bases at V and 6 bases at J, leaving 13 bases unmatched. CDR3 DNA sequence: TGCGCCAGCAGCCACGAGGCTTCCGGACTAGCGGGAGTAGCCGGGGAGCTGTTTTTT. As protein: CASSHEASGLAGVAGELFF.

This sequence joins TRBV5-1 and TRBJ2-2; D remains ambiguous. This CDR3 is 13 amino acids long. Germline V gene data show CDR1 as SGHRS and CDR2 as YFSETQ. Trimming removed 1 base at V and 4 bases at J, with 5 bases between. The CDR3 loop reads CASSLTLTGELFF. In DNA form, the CDR3 reads TGCGCCAGCAGCTTGACACTCACCGGGGAGCTGTTTTTT.

J is TRBJ2-7 and V is TRBV15; D is perhaps TRBD1 (6 bases). Trimming removed 0 bases from V and 3 bases from J, with 15 bases in between. The CDR3 sequence is 16 residues long. Per germline, CDR1 LNHNV and CDR2 YYDKDF (reference sequence). The CDR3 DNA follows: TGTGCCACCAGCAGAGACACAGGGTTGGGGTTCTACGAGCAGTACTTC. Translation gives CATSRDTGLGFYEQYF. Drawing the rest from reference TRBV15 and TRBJ2-7, the complete variable domain is DAMVIQNPRYQVTQFGKPVTLSCSQTLNHNVMYWYQQKSSQAPKLLFHYYDKDFNNEADTPDNFQSRRPNTSFCFLDIRSPGLGDTAMYLCATSRDTGLGFYEQYFGPGTRLTVT.

J is TRBJ2-1 and V is TRBV2; D might be TRBD1 (6 bases). The CDR3 totals 13 residues. V shed 7 bases and J shed 5 bases, with 12 bases lying between them. Germline lookup yields CDR1 SNHLY and CDR2 FYNNEI. The chain's CDR3 is CASIRDTDNEQFF. The DNA for the CDR3 is TGTGCCAGCATCCGGGACACCGACAATGAGCAGTTCTTC.

The V call is TRBV6-6, the J call TRBJ2-7; tentatively, D is TRBD2 (5 bases). V lost 6 bases and J 2 bases, leaving 17 bases between the germline ends. The CDR3 length is 15 residues. Germline CDR1 and CDR2: MNHNY and SVGAGI (reference sequence). The CDR3 DNA sequence: TGTGCCAGCAGCCGCGACGGCCGGGGAACCTACGAGCAGTACTTC. Translating it yields CASSRDGRGTYEQYF.

The V call is TRBV30, the J call TRBJ2-1; D not resolved. Trimming removed 3 bases from V and 2 bases from J, with 2 bases in between. This CDR3 has 11 residues. Germline assignment: CDR1 GTSNPN and CDR2 SVGIG (reference sequence). The CDR3 here is CAWRAYNEQFF. The CDR3 nucleotides read TGTGCCTGGAGGGCCTACAATGAGCAGTTCTTC.

This chain uses TRBV11-3 with TRBJ1-3, with D perhaps matching TRBD1 (5 bases). This CDR3 region has 15 residues. CDR1 is SGHNT, CDR2 YENEEA, per germline. The V and J ends lost 3 bases and 0 bases respectively, with 9 bases between them. The CDR3, as DNA: TGTGCCAGCAGCTTCGGGGGGTCCTCTGGAAACACCATATATTTT. Its translation: CASSFGGSSGNTIYF.

The chain employs TRBV7-9 and TRBJ2-1; TRBD2 aligns across 12 bases. The CDR3 contains 19 residues. The germline CDR1 and CDR2 sequences are SEHNR and FQNEAQ (reference sequence). After removal of 1 base from V and 4 bases from J, the junction contained 11 bases not matched to a gene. In DNA form, the CDR3 reads TGTGCCAGCAGCTTAGTAGGATCGGCTAGCGGGAGGGCTTACAATGAGCAGTTCTTC. Encoded protein: CASSLVGSASGRAYNEQFF.

The chain combines TRBV14 with TRBJ2-7, with D unclear. The ends were cut back, 4 bases at V and 5 bases at J, with 21 bases in the middle. This CDR3 has 16 amino acids. Germline CDR1 reads SGHDN; CDR2 reads FVKESK. The CDR3: CASSPLRWSTPDEQYF. The CDR3 coding sequence is TGTGCCAGCAGCCCCCTTCGGTGGAGTACCCCGGACGAGCAGTACTTC.

V and J are TRBV5-1 and TRBJ2-7; 10 bases match TRBD2. This CDR3 spans 16 amino acids. CDR1 and CDR2 (germline): SGHRS, YFSETQ. The V segment lost 0 bases and the J segment 5 bases; nucleotides outside the gene matches: 8. The CDR3 coding sequence is TGCGCCAGCAGCTTGGGGGGCCTAGCGGGAGTCGACGAGCAGTACTTC. Translating gives CASSLGGLAGVDEQYF.

The gene calls are TRBV11-2 and TRBJ2-5; 7 nucleotides match TRBD2. The CDR3 sequence is 16 residues long. CDR1 is SGHAT and CDR2 is FQNNGV in the germline V gene. Trimming cost V 1 base and J 2 bases; bases outside gene matches: 7. Here the CDR3 reads CASSLGGAGRQETQYF. DNA of the CDR3: TGTGCCAGCAGCTTAGGAGGAGCGGGACGTCAAGAGACCCAGTACTTC.

A note on this clone: This sample also contains other DNA sequences that code for the same CDR3. The rearrangement joins TRBV5-1 to TRBJ1-5; D is ambiguous. The CDR3 is 13 residues long. V shed 0 bases and J shed 5 bases, with 6 bases lying between them. Germline CDR1 is SGHRS and CDR2 is YFSETQ. The CDR3 sequence: CASSLGGDQPQHF. CDR3 bases: TGCGCCAGCAGCTTGGGTGGGGATCAGCCCCAGCATTTT. The whole variable domain, remainder taken from reference TRBV5-1 and TRBJ1-5, is KAGVTQTPRYLIKTRGQQVTLSCSPISGHRSVSWYQQTPGQGLQFLFEYFSETQRNKGNFPGRFSGRQFSNSRSEMNVSTLELGDSALYLCASSLGGDQPQHFGDGTRLSIL.

The chain carries TRBV19 and TRBJ1-1; D not resolved. CDR3 size: 15 residues. The V gene lost 4 bases and the J gene lost 3 bases, with 15 bases spanning the gap. The germline gives CDR1 LNHDA, CDR2 SQIVND (reference sequence). CDR3 DNA sequence: TGTGCCAGTAGTAGAGCGCTCCGATTTGACACTGAAGCTTTCTTT. Amino acid sequence: CASSRALRFDTEAFF.

The CDR3 region is CASSQGGQGYYGYTF. In DNA, the CDR3 is TGTGCCAGCAGCCAGGGGGGACAGGGGTACTATGGCTACACCTTC. This chain links TRBV11-2 with TRBJ1-2, with 10 positions matching TRBD1. V lost 5 bases and J lost 3; bases outside the gene matches: 6. Germline loops: CDR1 SGHAT, CDR2 FQNNGV. The CDR3 sequence is 15 residues long.

The CDR3 DNA is TGTGCCAGCAGCCGAGGGAGGGTAGTGGGAACGAACATTCAGTACTTC. Translating gives CASSRGRVVGTNIQYF. This chain links TRBV7-8 with TRBJ2-4, with 7 bases identical to TRBD2. In germline, CDR1 is SGHVS, CDR2 FQNEAQ. Losses at the gene ends were 5 bases for V and 7 bases for J; bases not matched to a gene: 14. This CDR3 is built from 16 residues.

The genes are TRBV9 and TRBJ1-4; D remains unclear. Germline loops: CDR1 SGDLS, CDR2 YYNGEE. CDR3 size: 10 residues. Trimming took 8 bases from V and 5 from J, leaving 4 bases between them. CDR3 amino acids: CARGNEKLFF. The DNA for the CDR3 is TGTGCCAGGGGGAATGAAAAACTGTTTTTT.

The chain combines TRBV30 with TRBJ1-2, with a weak D call TRBD1 (5 bases). The CDR3 length is 12 residues. Germline V gene sequence: CDR1 GTSNPN, CDR2 SVGIG (reference sequence). Trimming stripped 2 bases from V and 6 bases from J, with 10 bases between. The CDR3 coding sequence is TGTGCCTGGAGTCAAGGGGCCCATGGCTACACCTTC. Protein sequence: CAWSQGAHGYTF.

The genes are TRBV7-9 and TRBJ2-5; TRBD1 aligns across 11 bases. The CDR3 sequence is 14 residues long. V lost 6 bases, J lost 5 bases, and 5 bases stayed unmatched. CDR1 SEHNR and CDR2 FQNEAQ come from the germline V gene (reference sequence). In nucleotides, the CDR3 is TGTGCCAGCAGTCGGACAGGGGGCCGGGAGACCCAGTACTTC. It translates to CASSRTGGRETQYF.

This clone came up a few times. This chain connects TRBV30 to TRBJ1-4, with a tentative D call TRBD1 (5 bases). Germline-derived CDR1 and CDR2 are GTSNPN and SVGIG (reference sequence). V lost 5 bases and J 6 bases, leaving 13 bases between the germline ends. This CDR3 spans 13 amino acids. CDR3 residues: CAWSTRGHEKLFF. In DNA, the CDR3 is TGTGCCTGGTCAACGAGGGGCCATGAAAAACTGTTTTTT.

V is TRBV28 and J is TRBJ1-2; D gene ambiguous. Germline values: CDR1 MDHEN, CDR2 SYDVKM. V dropped 5 bases and J dropped 2 bases, with 12 bases sitting between them. CDR3 length: 14 amino acids. This CDR3 reads CASSLQALNYGYTF. The CDR3 bases are TGTGCCAGCAGTCTCCAGGCCTTGAACTATGGCTACACCTTC.

A single count supports this clone. This chain connects TRBV7-3 to TRBJ2-4; D call uncertain. CDR1 and CDR2 from the germline V gene are SGHTA and FQGTGA. V gave up 3 bases and J gave up 9 bases, with 9 bases separating them. The CDR3 sequence is 12 residues long. The CDR3 is CASSLESGIQYF. CDR3 bases: TGTGCCAGCAGCTTGGAATCTGGCATTCAGTACTTC.